These 21 T cell receptor beta chains came from one sample sequenced in a study of cytomegalovirus exposure and HLA in healthy donors. It was with 60 Vbeta and 13 Jbeta primers that the PCR ran. Generated by immunoSEQ multiplex PCR, the TCRdb table keeps only in-frame clones and is missing some. The profile covers more than 95,000 clones, with 80% appearing a single time and roughly 6.9% taken by the ten largest. Source material: PBMCs. The receptors were gathered from a man aged 25-40 years in good health and CMV-seropositive.

This clone appeared once. The chain uses TRBV6-1 and TRBJ1-5; D is undetermined. Germline CDR1 is MNHNS and CDR2 is SASEGT. With 4 bases removed from V and 0 bases from J, the gap between germline ends came to 10 bases. The CDR3 totals 15 residues. CDR3 residues: CASSVTDYSNQPQHF. The DNA of the CDR3 is TGTGCCAGCAGTGTAACCGACTATAGCAATCAGCCCCAGCATTTT.

The chain uses TRBV6-1 and TRBJ1-5; 9 bases are a match to TRBD1. The CDR3 covers 15 residues. The V gene's germline CDR1 is MNHNS and CDR2 SASEGT. J lost 9 bases, V lost 6 bases, and 12 bases had no gene match. As DNA, the CDR3 is TGTGCCAGCAGCCTCGGACAGGGGAACTCCCGGCCCCAGCATTTT. This sequence encodes CASSLGQGNSRPQHF.

V and J are TRBV5-1 and TRBJ2-1; D ambiguous. Trimming stripped 5 bases from V and 8 bases from J, with 8 bases between. CDR1 SGHRS and CDR2 YFSETQ come from the germline V gene. The CDR3 contains 11 residues. CDR3 bases: TGCGCCAGCAGAATAGCAGATGAGCAGTTCTTC. Encoded protein: CASRIADEQFF.

The rearrangement joins TRBV7-6 to TRBJ2-3; 9 bases agree with TRBD2. The CDR3 contains 14 residues. The ends lost 5 bases at V and 2 bases at J; junction bases unmatched: 2. Germline V gene lookup returns CDR1 SGHVS and CDR2 FNYEAQ. The CDR3 is CASSAGGITDTQYF. CDR3 coding DNA: TGTGCCAGCAGCGCGGGAGGGATCACAGATACGCAGTATTTT.

This chain joins TRBV4-3 and TRBJ1-5; weak D call: TRBD1 (5 bases). Trimming left V 0 bases short and J 2 bases short, with 8 bases between. CDR1 and CDR2 from the germline V gene are LGHNA and YSLEER. The CDR3 sequence is 15 residues long. This CDR3 reads CASSQDGGGNQPQHF. The CDR3 DNA is TGCGCCAGCAGCCAAGATGGAGGGGGCAATCAGCCCCAGCATTTT.

The chain employs TRBV25-1 and TRBJ2-7; D perhaps matches TRBD2 (5 bases). This CDR3 comprises 13 residues. CDR1 is MGHDK and CDR2 is SYGVNS in the germline V gene. Trimming removed 8 bases from V and 0 bases from J, with 11 bases in between. The CDR3, as DNA: TGTGCCAGCCGACCGGCGGGCTCCTACGAGCAGTACTTC. Its protein is CASRPAGSYEQYF.

J is TRBJ1-2 and V is TRBV11-2, with 9 bases that match TRBD1. CDR1 is SGHAT and CDR2 is FQNNGV in the germline V gene. V shed 5 bases, J shed 6 bases, and the junction held 7 bases outside the gene matches. The length of the CDR3 is 14 residues. CDR3 sequence (DNA): TGTGCCAGCAGCGCTACCCGGACAGGGGATGGCTACACCTTC. Translated: CASSATRTGDGYTF.

This rearrangement joins TRBV7-9 to TRBJ2-7; 7 positions match TRBD1. Germline V gives CDR1 SEHNR, CDR2 FQNEAQ (reference sequence). CDR3 length: 13 residues. V was clipped by 4 bases and J by 5 bases; unmatched bases: 5. As DNA, the CDR3 is TGTGCCAGCAGCTCGACAGGGATCGACGAGCAGTACTTC. This sequence encodes CASSSTGIDEQYF.

This clone appeared a single time. The gene calls are TRBV10-1 and TRBJ2-1; perhaps TRBD2 as D (7 bases). The CDR3 length is 16 residues. Germline V gives CDR1 WNHNN, CDR2 SYGVQD (reference sequence). Trimming cost V 2 bases and J 3 bases, with 14 bases left between them. CDR3 nucleotide sequence: TGCGCCAGCAGTGAGAGAGAGGGGGGGGACTACAATGAGCAGTTCTTC. Translated: CASSEREGGDYNEQFF.

This clone rates as medium-sized. The CDR3 coding sequence is TGTGCCAGTAGTTTCAACCACCTGGGGACAGCCGGCTACACCTTC. Its protein product is CASSFNHLGTAGYTF. This chain connects TRBV19 to TRBJ1-2; 7 bases map to TRBD1. Trimming cost V 5 bases and J 8 bases; bases outside gene matches: 14. Germline V CDR1 and CDR2: LNHDA, SQIVND (reference sequence). The CDR3 is made up of 15 amino acids.

The rearrangement links TRBV7-2 to TRBJ2-3, with D maybe TRBD2 (6 bases). Germline V lookup: CDR1 SGHTA, CDR2 FQGNSA. The CDR3 spans 16 residues. V dropped 5 bases and J dropped 3 bases, with 18 bases sitting between them. Written as DNA, the CDR3 is TGTGCCAGCAGCGCATACCGGGACTGGAGGACAGATACGCAGTATTTT. This sequence encodes CASSAYRDWRTDTQYF. Supplemented by reference TRBV7-2 and TRBJ2-3, the full variable domain reads GAGVSQSPSNKVTEKGKDVELRCDPISGHTALYWYRQSLGQGLEFLIYFQGNSAPDKSGLPSDRFSAERTGGSVSTLTIQRTQQEDSAVYLCASSAYRDWRTDTQYFGPGTRLTVL.

This sequence joins TRBV15 and TRBJ2-5, with 8 bases lining up with TRBD1. The CDR3 totals 15 residues. The germline CDR1 and CDR2 sequences are LNHNV and YYDKDF (reference sequence). V dropped 2 bases and J dropped 5; count of bases not matched to a gene: 7. The CDR3 protein is CATSRQQGVGETQYF. DNA for the CDR3: TGTGCCACCAGCAGACAACAGGGGGTGGGGGAGACCCAGTACTTC.

This clone was recorded only once. V gene TRBV5-1 combines with J gene TRBJ1-1; 11 bases line up with TRBD1. The CDR3 runs to 18 residues. J lost 0 bases, V lost 1 base, and 8 bases had no gene match. Germline V lookup: CDR1 SGHRS, CDR2 YFSETQ. The CDR3 sequence: CASSLRTGGFLMNTEAFF. CDR3 DNA sequence: TGCGCCAGCAGCTTGAGGACAGGGGGCTTCCTGATGAACACTGAAGCTTTCTTT.

V usage is TRBV6-1 and J usage is TRBJ1-5; the D gene is possibly TRBD1 (5 bases). Germline CDR1 is MNHNS and CDR2 is SASEGT. This CDR3 has 13 residues. V lost 1 base, J lost 11 bases, and 12 bases lay in between. This chain's CDR3 is CASSEDDSLTQHF. In DNA, the CDR3 is TGTGCCAGCAGTGAAGACGACAGCCTGACCCAGCATTTT.

This clone showed up just a few times. Within the sample, other DNA sequences also encode this same CDR3. The chain is built from TRBV19 and TRBJ1-1; D possibly corresponds to TRBD1 (6 bases). CDR1 is LNHDA and CDR2 is SQIVND in the germline V gene (reference sequence). The V gene lost 5 bases and the J gene lost 7 bases, with 11 bases spanning the gap. This CDR3 has 12 amino acids. The DNA of the CDR3 is TGTGCCAGTAGTGTCCGAGGGGGTGAAGCTTTCTTT. Protein product: CASSVRGGEAFF.

CDR3 DNA sequence: TGTGCCAGCAGATCCCCCCCGGGTCCTACGCAGTATTTT. This gives the protein CASRSPPGPTQYF. The J gene is TRBJ2-3, the V gene TRBV28, with no clear D. This CDR3 has 13 residues. Per germline, CDR1 MDHEN and CDR2 SYDVKM. Trimming removed 6 bases at V and 8 bases at J, with 15 bases between.

The rearrangement links TRBV5-1 to TRBJ2-2; D remains unclear. Trimming left V 0 bases short and J 1 base short, with 16 bases between. The CDR3 length is 18 residues. CDR1 SGHRS and CDR2 YFSETQ come from the germline V gene. DNA for the CDR3: TGCGCCAGCAGCTTGGAGCGTCGGTCCAATCTGAACACCGGGGAGCTGTTTTTT. As protein: CASSLERRSNLNTGELFF.

V is TRBV12-5 and J is TRBJ1-1; 12 nucleotides line up with TRBD1. Per the germline V gene, CDR1 is LGHNT and CDR2 is FRNRAP. The CDR3 is made up of 15 amino acids. J gave up 10 bases and V 1 base, and 7 bases lay outside the gene matches. CDR3 sequence: CASGLGPGQGAAAFF. In DNA form, the CDR3 reads TGTGCTAGTGGTTTGGGCCCGGGACAGGGGGCAGCAGCTTTCTTT.

Only one count was recorded for this clone. The V gene is TRBV27, the J gene TRBJ2-7, with 10 bases lining up with TRBD1. This CDR3 contains 14 residues. The ends lost 8 bases at V and 3 bases at J; junction bases unmatched: 7. Germline V gene lookup returns CDR1 MNHEY and CDR2 SMNVEV (reference sequence). Here the CDR3 reads CASRTTGGLYEQYF. The CDR3 DNA reads as TGTGCCAGCCGCACGACAGGGGGCCTCTACGAGCAGTACTTC.

The chain couples TRBV2 to TRBJ2-5, with D perhaps matching TRBD1 (6 bases). V shed 4 bases and J shed 3 bases, with 9 bases lying between them. The germline gives CDR1 SNHLY, CDR2 FYNNEI. The CDR3 runs 13 residues. The CDR3 reads CASSVDRKETQYF. CDR3 nucleotide sequence: TGTGCCAGCAGTGTGGACAGAAAAGAGACCCAGTACTTC.

V usage is TRBV6-4 and J usage is TRBJ1-4, with TRBD1 matching 8 bases. The CDR3 has 13 amino acids. Germline V CDR1 and CDR2: MRHNA, SNTAGT. Trimming took 10 bases from V and 3 from J; bases not matched to a gene: 4. The CDR3 loop reads CANPGGPNEKLFF. The DNA for the CDR3 is TGTGCCAACCCAGGGGGCCCTAATGAAAAACTGTTTTTT.